This record covers a single TCR beta chain. Its antigen is unknown. One end of the junction fails to match germline, which may point to a read error. CDR1 and CDR2, looked up from the germline V gene, are SGHRS and YFSETQ. The CDR3, cysteine through phenylalanine, is 14 amino acids long. The kept DNA is CDR3 alone, 42 bases in frame from the first base. The library was made by the immunoSEQ multiplex PCR assay. This is the immuneACCESS table as TCRdb keeps it, with only in-frame sequences that have V and J called. A part of the clones is gone; compared with another copy, unresolved V genes explain less than half, and the rest is unexplained. The sample yields about 71,000 clones; nearly 90% were counted once. The ten largest make up over 15% of the sample. The data originate from a study of control samples from healthy donors and cancer patients (dated by TCRdb to the early 2020s).

The rearranged segments are TRBV5-1 and TRBJ2-5, with the D gene call left open. The sequence came from a man aged 60-69 years with lung cancer. Sequencing used PBMCs. The CDR3 loop reads CASSLGGVGETQYF. The nucleotide sequence is TGCGCCAGCAGTTTGGGCGGTGTGGGGGAGACCCAGTACTTC.